The next 32 T cell receptor beta chains were all read from a single sample in a study of blood T cell repertoires in COVID-19. Measured with immunoSEQ multiplex PCR; TCRdb has only the in-frame clones, and not every one. The table includes about 79,000 clones, around 90% detected once. Material for sequencing was peripheral blood. These receptors all stem from a man aged 50 to 60 with active COVID-19.

This clone was detected a few times. The chain couples TRBV3-1 (or the pseudogene TRBV3-2) to TRBJ1-5; no firm D call. The V gene lost 2 bases and the J gene lost 5 bases, with 4 bases spanning the gap. The CDR3 length is 12 residues. Germline CDR1 reads LGHDT; CDR2 reads YNNKEL (reference sequence). CDR3 in amino acids: CASSQPDQPQHF. The DNA of the CDR3 is TGTGCCAGCAGCCAACCAGATCAGCCCCAGCATTTT.

The V and J genes are TRBV3-1 (or the pseudogene TRBV3-2) and TRBJ2-3; TRBD2 agrees at 11 bases. The V gene's germline CDR1 is LGHDT and CDR2 YNNKEL (reference sequence). Trimming cost V 2 bases and J 1 base; bases outside gene matches: 11. CDR3 size: 19 residues. The CDR3 spells CASSQPGLAVQPRTDTQYF. The CDR3 coding sequence is TGTGCCAGCAGCCAACCGGGACTAGCGGTTCAGCCCCGCACAGATACGCAGTATTTT.

The chain carries TRBV4-2 and TRBJ1-2; D remains unclear. The length of the CDR3 is 15 residues. The ends were cut back, 0 bases at V and 4 bases at J, with 12 bases in the middle. Germline V gene lookup returns CDR1 LGHNA and CDR2 YNFKEQ. The CDR3 is CASSQEAQAGYGYTF. The CDR3, as DNA: TGTGCCAGCAGCCAAGAGGCCCAGGCTGGCTATGGCTACACCTTC.

V usage is TRBV5-1 and J usage is TRBJ2-7, with TRBD2 as a possible D gene (5 bases). The CDR3 has 14 residues. Germline V gene lookup returns CDR1 SGHRS and CDR2 YFSETQ. The V end lost 6 bases, the J end lost 0 bases, and 13 bases lay between the germline ends. Here the CDR3 DNA reads TGCGCCAGCACCAGAGGGAGTAGCTCCTACGAGCAGTACTTC. Protein sequence: CASTRGSSSYEQYF.

The rearrangement links TRBV4-1 to TRBJ1-2; D gene uncertain. Germline V lookup: CDR1 MGHRA, CDR2 YSYEKL. Trimming shortened V by 1 base and J by 8 bases, and 11 bases separated the two germline ends. The CDR3 runs 13 residues. The CDR3 spells CASSQGLFEGYTF. The CDR3 DNA sequence: TGCGCCAGCAGCCAAGGCCTCTTTGAGGGCTACACCTTC.

The rearrangement joins TRBV4-1 to TRBJ2-2; weak D call: TRBD2 (6 bases). Per germline, CDR1 MGHRA and CDR2 YSYEKL. The CDR3 extends over 18 amino acids. V lost 4 bases to trimming and J lost 1 base, with 19 bases between them. CDR3 nucleotide sequence: TGCGCCAGCAGCCGCAGACCTGGTAGGCGGGAGAACACCGGGGAGCTGTTTTTT. Protein product: CASSRRPGRRENTGELFF.

J is TRBJ1-2 and V is TRBV19, with D unresolved. CDR3 length: 12 amino acids. Germline values: CDR1 LNHDA, CDR2 SQIVND (reference sequence). Trimming cost V 3 bases and J 5 bases, with 7 bases left between them. The CDR3 coding sequence is TGTGCCAGTAGTATTGCCGGGTATGGCTACACCTTC. This codes for CASSIAGYGYTF.

CDR3: CASSQAVGGYEQYF. CDR3 DNA: TGTGCCAGCAGCCAAGCAGTAGGAGGGTACGAGCAGTACTTC. The chain employs TRBV3-1 (or the pseudogene TRBV3-2) and TRBJ2-7, with D possibly being TRBD2 (6 bases). The germline CDR1 and CDR2 sequences are LGHDT and YNNKEL (reference sequence). There are 14 residues in the CDR3. V was pared by 1 base and J by 4 bases, with 11 bases between.

V usage is TRBV7-9 and J usage is TRBJ1-1, with 8 bases identical to TRBD1. Unmatched junction bases numbered 5, after V lost 3 bases and J lost 5 bases. The length of the CDR3 is 14 residues. CDR1 and CDR2 from the germline V gene are SEHNR and FQNEAQ (reference sequence). This CDR3 reads CASSLQGARTEAFF. In nucleotides, the CDR3 is TGTGCCAGCAGCTTGCAGGGGGCGAGAACTGAAGCTTTCTTT.

The gene calls are TRBV25-1 and TRBJ2-7; 10 bases map to TRBD1. CDR3 size: 15 residues. The germline V gene has CDR1 MGHDK and CDR2 SYGVNS. Unmatched junction bases numbered 6, after V lost 2 bases and J lost 5 bases. CDR3 coding DNA: TGTGCCAGCAGTGAACCGGACAGGGGGTTAAACGAGCAGTACTTC. Amino acids: CASSEPDRGLNEQYF.

The chain uses TRBV5-1 and TRBJ1-2; 10 bases fit TRBD1. V shed 5 bases, J shed 4 bases, and the junction held 5 bases outside the gene matches. CDR3 length: 14 amino acids. The germline V gene encodes CDR1 SGHRS and CDR2 YFSETQ. Written as DNA, the CDR3 is TGCGCCAGCAGATCCGGGACAGGGGCCTATGGCTACACCTTC. Translated, it gives CASRSGTGAYGYTF.

The rearrangement links TRBV7-2 to TRBJ2-7; D not resolved. V dropped 8 bases and J dropped 2 bases, with 16 bases sitting between them. Per germline, CDR1 SGHTA and CDR2 FQGNSA. CDR3 size: 14 residues. Written as DNA, the CDR3 is TGTGCCAGCGCTCTTGCTGCCTATACCTACGAGCAGTACTTC. Translating gives CASALAAYTYEQYF.

This clone was recorded once. The rearrangement uses TRBV19 and TRBJ1-5, with 10 bases lining up with TRBD1. V lost 6 bases and J lost 5; bases outside the gene matches: 7. Germline V gene sequence: CDR1 LNHDA, CDR2 SQIVND (reference sequence). The CDR3 has 15 amino acids. CDR3 in amino acids: CASREVGTGDQPQHF. DNA for the CDR3: TGTGCCAGTAGAGAGGTGGGGACAGGGGATCAGCCCCAGCATTTT.

The chain links TRBV13 to TRBJ1-3; D uncertain. Germline lookup yields CDR1 PRHDT and CDR2 FYEKMQ (reference sequence). V was clipped by 3 bases and J by 7 bases, with 16 bases between them. CDR3 length: 15 residues. Here the CDR3 reads CASSFFPQNRNTIYF. The CDR3 nucleotides read TGTGCCAGCAGCTTCTTTCCCCAAAACCGGAACACCATATATTTT.

In nucleotides, the CDR3 is TGTGCCAGCAGCTTACAACAGGGAGGGTCACCCCTCCACTTT. Protein: CASSLQQGGSPLHF. The J gene is TRBJ1-6, the V gene TRBV7-2, with a tentative D call TRBD1 (6 bases). Germline V gene sequence: CDR1 SGHTA, CDR2 FQGNSA. Trimming shortened V by 2 bases and J by 10 bases, and 12 bases separated the two germline ends. The CDR3 sequence is 14 residues long.

The rearrangement links TRBV4-3 to TRBJ2-5; 9 positions match TRBD2. V was clipped by 0 bases and J by 1 base; unmatched bases: 0. The CDR3 spans 15 residues. Germline values: CDR1 LGHNA, CDR2 YSLEER. In DNA form, the CDR3 reads TGCGCCAGCAGCCAAGAGCGGGGGGGCCAAGAGACCCAGTACTTC. It is translated as CASSQERGGQETQYF.

This clone was found a few times. The chain employs TRBV6-2 or TRBV6-3 and TRBJ1-1; 8 bases map to TRBD1. V trimming: 0 bases; J trimming: 0 bases; junction bases outside the gene matches: 3. The CDR3 totals 16 residues. CDR1 and CDR2 (germline): MNHEY, SVGEGT. The CDR3 loop reads CASSYSTGEVNTEAFF. The CDR3 region has the DNA TGTGCCAGCAGTTACTCGACAGGGGAGGTGAACACTGAAGCTTTCTTT.

The rearrangement joins TRBV19 to TRBJ2-5, with 13 bases aligning to TRBD2. The trim removed 4 bases at V and 4 bases at J, leaving 3 bases unmatched. Germline V lookup: CDR1 LNHDA, CDR2 SQIVND (reference sequence). The CDR3 extends over 15 amino acids. CDR3 bases: TGTGCCAGTAGTACAGGGACTAGCGGGATAGAGACCCAGTACTTC. This gives the protein CASSTGTSGIETQYF.

The rearrangement joins TRBV7-6 to TRBJ2-7; the match to TRBD2 covers 8 bases. This CDR3 comprises 19 residues. Germline V gene lookup returns CDR1 SGHVS and CDR2 FNYEAQ. The V and J ends lost 1 base and 0 bases, in that order; junction bases with no gene match: 14. The DNA of the CDR3 is TGTGCCAGCAGCTTAGTTTTTTATGGGGCGGGGGGCCGCTCCTACGAGCAGTACTTC. Translation: CASSLVFYGAGGRSYEQYF. Based on the CDR3 plus reference TRBV7-6 and TRBJ2-7, the full variable domain is GAGVSQSPRYKVTKRGQDVALRCDPISGHVSLYWYRQALGQGPEFLTYFNYEAQQDKSGLPNDRFSAERPEGSISTLTIQRTEQRDSAMYRCASSLVFYGAGGRSYEQYFGPGTRLTVT.

The chain couples TRBV19 to TRBJ1-5; no clear D gene. CDR1 is LNHDA and CDR2 is SQIVND in the germline V gene (reference sequence). Trimming removed 7 bases from V and 2 bases from J, with 12 bases in between. This CDR3 spans 14 amino acids. Written as DNA, the CDR3 is TGTGCCAGTATAGCGGGAAGAGGCAATCAGCCCCAGCATTTT. Residues: CASIAGRGNQPQHF.

Regarding this clone: The sample carries other DNA sequences with the same CDR3. V gene TRBV5-5 combines with J gene TRBJ1-1; TRBD1 might be the D (6 bases). Germline V CDR1 and CDR2: SGHKS, YYEKEE (reference sequence). Trimming stripped 4 bases from V and 1 base from J, with 11 bases between. This CDR3 has 14 amino acids. DNA of the CDR3: TGTGCCAGCAGCCCCGGGGGGGCGAACACTGAAGCTTTCTTT. This gives the protein CASSPGGANTEAFF. Looking up the rest from reference TRBV5-5 and TRBJ1-1 gives the full variable domain: DAGVTQSPTHLIKTRGQQVTLRCSPISGHKSVSWYQQVLGQGPQFIFQYYEKEERGRGNFPDRFSARQFPNYSSELNVNALLLGDSALYLCASSPGGANTEAFFGQGTRLTVV.

The chain has TRBV2 and TRBJ1-2; D gene ambiguous. Germline V gene data show CDR1 as SNHLY and CDR2 as FYNNEI. This CDR3 contains 13 residues. V was trimmed by 5 bases and J by 8 bases, leaving 15 bases between them. CDR3 region: CASSRGFQRGYTF. The CDR3 nucleotides are TGTGCCAGCAGTCGGGGTTTCCAGCGCGGCTACACCTTC.

This chain connects TRBV10-3 to TRBJ2-5; D is possibly TRBD1 (6 bases). Trimming took 0 bases from V and 4 from J, leaving 9 bases between them. The CDR3 consists of 14 residues. Germline V gene sequence: CDR1 ENHRY, CDR2 SYGVKD. CDR3 in DNA: TGTGCCATCAGTGAGTCGGGGGCGGGAGAGACCCAGTACTTC. Protein: CAISESGAGETQYF.

The V call is TRBV5-1, the J call TRBJ2-5; D perhaps matches TRBD1 (6 bases). V gave up 4 bases and J gave up 5 bases, with 15 bases separating them. CDR3 length: 14 residues. Germline V CDR1 and CDR2: SGHRS, YFSETQ. The CDR3 nucleotides read TGCGCCAGCAGCGATCAGGGGCTCCGGGAGACCCAGTACTTC. It is translated as CASSDQGLRETQYF.

This rearrangement joins TRBV10-3 to TRBJ1-6, with D possibly TRBD1 on 6 matching bases. Trimming shortened V by 10 bases and J by 1 base, and 14 bases separated the two germline ends. The CDR3 has 15 residues. Per the germline V gene, CDR1 is ENHRY and CDR2 is SYGVKD. CDR3 region: CASTGKSSYNSPLHF. The CDR3 nucleotides are TGTGCCAGTACAGGGAAGTCGTCCTATAATTCACCCCTCCACTTT.

The chain has TRBV11-2 and TRBJ2-7; TRBD2 is a possible D gene (6 bases). This CDR3 is built from 14 residues. Germline CDR1 reads SGHAT; CDR2 reads FQNNGV. The ends were cut back, 5 bases at V and 2 bases at J, with 13 bases in the middle. The CDR3 reads CASSPDRLAYEQYF. The CDR3 DNA is TGTGCCAGCAGCCCGGACCGACTAGCCTACGAGCAGTACTTC.

The chain employs TRBV6-5 and TRBJ2-7; D is perhaps TRBD2 (6 bases). CDR3 length equals 14 residues. V was trimmed by 2 bases and J by 4 bases, leaving 12 bases between them. Germline V gene data show CDR1 as MNHEY and CDR2 as SVGAGI. This chain's CDR3 is CASSYGLAKYEQYF. The CDR3 DNA reads TGTGCCAGCAGTTACGGGCTAGCGAAGTACGAGCAGTACTTC.

The chain couples TRBV6-1 to TRBJ2-3; D perhaps matches TRBD2 (6 bases). From germline, CDR1 is MNHNS and CDR2 SASEGT. The CDR3 is 15 amino acids. Trimming took off 3 bases at V and 1 base at J, with 11 bases between the two ends. The CDR3 DNA sequence: TGTGCCAGCAGTGAGGTCCCGGGGGGCACAGATACGCAGTATTTT. It yields the protein CASSEVPGGTDTQYF.

The V and J genes are TRBV5-1 and TRBJ1-1; 8 bases line up with TRBD1. V shed 2 bases, J shed 1 base, and the junction held 1 base outside the gene matches. CDR3 size: 14 residues. Germline CDR1 is SGHRS and CDR2 is YFSETQ. The CDR3 loop reads CASSFRGPNTEAFF. The CDR3 DNA reads as TGCGCCAGCAGCTTCAGGGGGCCGAACACTGAAGCTTTCTTT. The full variable domain, with the rest looked up from reference TRBV5-1 and TRBJ1-1, is KAGVTQTPRYLIKTRGQQVTLSCSPISGHRSVSWYQQTPGQGLQFLFEYFSETQRNKGNFPGRFSGRQFSNSRSEMNVSTLELGDSALYLCASSFRGPNTEAFFGQGTRLTVV.

J is TRBJ1-1 and V is TRBV7-2, with no clear D. This CDR3 region has 14 residues. Germline V gene lookup returns CDR1 SGHTA and CDR2 FQGNSA. V gave up 3 bases and J gave up 1 base, with 9 bases separating them. The CDR3: CASSFLRENTEAFF. The DNA for the CDR3 is TGTGCCAGCAGCTTTCTCCGGGAGAACACTGAAGCTTTCTTT. Full variable domain (outside the CDR3, taken from reference TRBV7-2 and TRBJ1-1): GAGVSQSPSNKVTEKGKDVELRCDPISGHTALYWYRQSLGQGLEFLIYFQGNSAPDKSGLPSDRFSAERTGGSVSTLTIQRTQQEDSAVYLCASSFLRENTEAFFGQGTRLTVV.

The V gene is TRBV28, the J gene TRBJ1-4, with a weak D call TRBD1 (6 bases). The CDR3 is 15 residues long. Germline-derived CDR1 and CDR2 are MDHEN and SYDVKM. Trimming removed 6 bases from V and 5 bases from J, with 16 bases in between. The CDR3 region has the DNA TGTGCCAGCAGGGAAACGGGACAAATAAATGAAAAACTGTTTTTT. This codes for CASRETGQINEKLFF.

The chain links TRBV4-1 to TRBJ2-3; TRBD2 is a possible D gene (5 bases). Deletions cut 3 bases from V and 6 bases from J, with 13 bases between. CDR3 length: 14 amino acids. Germline CDR1 reads MGHRA; CDR2 reads YSYEKL. DNA for the CDR3: TGCGCCAGCAGCCACCAGTGGAGGCGGGATACGCAGTATTTT. This encodes CASSHQWRRDTQYF.